This T cell receptor (beta chain) was found in a study of technical replicates of blood from a handful of donors. This clone was counted a single time. Profiling relied on immunoSEQ multiplex PCR, and the TCRdb table lists in-frame clones only, not all of them. The table includes under 80,000 clones, around 97% detected once. V trimming: 4 bases; J trimming: 0 bases; junction bases outside the gene matches: 3. The CDR3 spans 14 residues. Germline lookup yields CDR1 SGHRS and CDR2 YFSETQ. The clonotype was recovered from a human donor in good health. Sequenced material: T cells isolated from PBMCs. The rearrangement links TRBV5-1 to TRBJ1-1; 7 bases agree with TRBD1. In DNA, the CDR3 is TGCGCCAGCAGCCCCGGGACAGTGAACACTGAAGCTTTCTTT. Its protein is CASSPGTVNTEAFF.